The 21 T cell receptor beta chains presented below share a single source sample, sequenced in a study of early T cells in non-severe SARS-CoV-2 infection. Each CDR3 protein gets one entry after TCRdb re-called the 5' RACE reads with MiXCR. The sample contains tens of thousands of distinct CDR3 sequences, approximately 5.6% of which appear only once. Input material: whole blood. The receptors come from an adult who was a healthcare worker with PCR-confirmed SARS-CoV-2 infection or an uninfected control (not recorded which).

This clonotype was seen ten or more times. The J gene is TRBJ2-7, the V gene TRBV6-5; 8 nucleotides match TRBD1. The CDR3 has 13 residues. Germline V CDR1 and CDR2: MNHEY, SVGAGI. With 6 bases clipped from V and 4 bases from J, the junction kept 5 bases outside the gene matches. CDR3 loop: CASSRQGSYEQYF. The CDR3 region has the DNA TGTGCCAGCAGCCGACAGGGGTCTTACGAGCAGTACTTC.

This clonotype was observed at least ten times. The V call is TRBV12-3 or TRBV12-4, the J call TRBJ1-3; D call uncertain. This CDR3 comprises 15 residues. V lost 3 bases and J lost 2, with 11 bases in between. The CDR3 nucleotides are TGTGCCAGCAGTTTTGGGCAATTGACTGGAAACACCATATATTTT. As protein: CASSFGQLTGNTIYF.

This clonotype was seen a few times. The V call is TRBV7-8, the J call TRBJ1-5, with 7 nucleotides matching TRBD1. The CDR3 covers 17 residues. Germline trimming cut 2 bases from V and 0 bases from J; bases unmatched to any gene: 7. Per germline, CDR1 SGHVS and CDR2 FQNEAQ. The CDR3 DNA sequence: TGTGCCAGCAGCTTAATGACAGGGATCGCTAGCAATCAGCCCCAGCATTTT. Protein sequence: CASSLMTGIASNQPQHF.

This clonotype came up many times. V and J are TRBV7-6 and TRBJ2-3, with 8 bases lining up with TRBD2. Trimming at V came to 1 base and at J to 2 bases, leaving 8 bases not matched to a gene. This CDR3 region has 17 residues. Germline assignment: CDR1 SGHVS and CDR2 FNYEAQ. CDR3 region: CASSLVSRGGFTDTQYF. DNA for the CDR3: TGTGCCAGCAGCTTAGTGTCTCGGGGGGGGTTCACAGATACGCAGTATTTT.

This clonotype was seen many times. This chain's CDR3 is CASSYVNEQFF. For the CDR3, the DNA is TGCGCCAGCAGTTACGTCAATGAGCAGTTCTTC. This sequence joins TRBV10-2 and TRBJ2-1; no firm D call. The CDR3 has 11 amino acids. Between the trimmed V and J ends, which lost 5 bases and 6 bases, there was a span of 5 bases. Per the germline V gene, CDR1 is WSHSY and CDR2 is SAAADI.

This clonotype was counted at least ten times. The chain combines TRBV20-1 with TRBJ2-1, with D maybe TRBD1 (6 bases). The CDR3 sequence is 12 residues long. The germline gives CDR1 DFQATT, CDR2 SNEGSKA (reference sequence). The V gene lost 4 bases and the J gene lost 8 bases, with 12 bases spanning the gap. The CDR3 region is CSANYRVDEQFF. The CDR3 DNA reads as TGCAGTGCTAACTACAGGGTCGATGAGCAGTTCTTC.

In this sample, this clonotype turned up many times. The chain is built from TRBV27 and TRBJ1-6, with a possible D match to TRBD1 (6 bases). The CDR3 sequence is 16 residues long. Germline V lookup: CDR1 MNHEY, CDR2 SMNVEV (reference sequence). Between the trimmed V and J ends, which lost 0 bases and 8 bases, there was a span of 14 bases. The CDR3 region is CASSLSRGGVDSPLHF. CDR3 bases: TGTGCCAGCAGTTTATCGAGGGGGGGCGTGGATTCACCCCTCCACTTT.

This clonotype was seen a handful of times. The chain has TRBV6-2 or TRBV6-3 and TRBJ1-2, with D hard to call. The length of the CDR3 is 14 residues. V was trimmed by 2 bases and J by 6 bases, leaving 13 bases between them. Germline lookup yields CDR1 MNHEY and CDR2 SVGEGT. Written as DNA, the CDR3 is TGTGCCAGCAGTTACGCGGCTTGGACTAATGGCTACACCTTC. This sequence encodes CASSYAAWTNGYTF.

This clonotype has a count of ten or more. This chain links TRBV7-3 with TRBJ1-1; a possible D gene is TRBD1 (6 bases). The CDR3 runs to 13 residues. Looked up from germline, CDR1 is SGHTA and CDR2 is FQGTGA. Trimming took 4 bases from V and 1 from J, leaving 7 bases between them. CDR3 loop: CASSSQGNTEAFF. Written as DNA, the CDR3 is TGTGCCAGCAGCTCACAGGGGAACACTGAAGCTTTCTTT.

This clonotype has more than one count but fewer than ten. The rearrangement links TRBV18 to TRBJ1-4, with a weak D call TRBD1 (6 bases). The ends were cut back, 2 bases at V and 2 bases at J, with 18 bases in the middle. CDR1 and CDR2 from the germline V gene are KGHSH and LQKENI. CDR3 length: 18 residues. The DNA for the CDR3 is TGTGCCAGCTCACCAAGGGCAGGGGAGTGGCAGACTAATGAAAAACTGTTTTTT. Translated, it gives CASSPRAGEWQTNEKLFF.

The V call is TRBV12-3 or TRBV12-4, the J call TRBJ2-7, with 7 bases that match TRBD2. The CDR3 is 16 amino acids. Trimming at V came to 2 bases and at J to 2 bases, leaving 9 bases not matched to a gene. The DNA of the CDR3 is TGTGCCAGCAGTTTAAAGCGGGGCGCAGCCCCCTACGAGCAGTACTTC. Its protein is CASSLKRGAAPYEQYF.

This clonotype was recorded many times. The chain carries TRBV7-8 and TRBJ2-5; D uncertain. CDR1 is SGHVS and CDR2 is FQNEAQ in the germline V gene. V was shortened by 5 bases and J by 5 bases, with 18 bases between the two germline ends. The CDR3 has 15 residues. CDR3 loop: CASSAYYVGTETQYF. The CDR3 bases are TGTGCCAGCAGCGCCTACTACGTAGGAACGGAGACCCAGTACTTC.

The V call is TRBV12-3 or TRBV12-4, the J call TRBJ2-3; 7 nucleotides align to TRBD2. The CDR3 totals 16 residues. V shed 4 bases and J 0 bases; nucleotides not matched to a gene: 7. The CDR3 loop reads CASSSPWGGSTDTQYF. Here the CDR3 DNA reads TGTGCCAGCAGTTCCCCCTGGGGGGGGAGCACAGATACGCAGTATTTT.

This clonotype was recorded at least ten times. The V call is TRBV7-2, the J call TRBJ2-7; maybe TRBD1 (5 bases). V was cut by 7 bases and J by 0 bases, with 19 bases left in between. CDR3 length: 16 residues. Germline-derived CDR1 and CDR2 are SGHTA and FQGNSA. The CDR3 region has the DNA TGTGCCAGCACCCTCAACGAGTGGGGCAGCTCCTACGAGCAGTACTTC. It translates to CASTLNEWGSSYEQYF.

CDR3 in amino acids: CASSRTGLFVEAFF. The CDR3 nucleotides are TGTGCCAGCAGTCGGACAGGGCTTTTTGTCGAAGCTTTCTTT. V gene TRBV6-2 or TRBV6-3 combines with J gene TRBJ1-1; TRBD1 matches 8 bases. V dropped 5 bases and J dropped 8; count of bases not matched to a gene: 10. CDR1 and CDR2 from the germline V gene are MNHEY and SVGEGT. The CDR3 totals 14 residues.

This rearrangement joins TRBV5-1 to TRBJ1-5, with 8 bases identical to TRBD1. V lost 4 bases and J lost 6; bases outside the gene matches: 9. CDR1 is SGHRS, CDR2 YFSETQ, per germline. The CDR3 has 15 residues. Written as DNA, the CDR3 is TGCGCCAGCAGCCCGACAGGGGCCCCCAGTCAGCCCCAGCATTTT. Encoded protein: CASSPTGAPSQPQHF.

This clonotype was observed at least ten times. The chain links TRBV29-1 to TRBJ1-2; 7 nucleotides match TRBD1. V lost 8 bases to trimming and J lost 2 bases; unmatched junction nucleotides: 17. Germline V gene sequence: CDR1 SQVTM, CDR2 ANQGSEA. The CDR3 is 16 amino acids. CDR3 sequence (DNA): TGCAGCACAGGACAGGCCCTGGCCCCACCCAACTATGGCTACACCTTC. This translates into CSTGQALAPPNYGYTF.

In the case of this clonotype: At one end, the junction sequence differs from germline, possibly due to a read error. The chain carries TRBV7-2 and TRBJ2-5; D unresolved. This CDR3 comprises 14 residues. Germline loops: CDR1 SGHTA, CDR2 FQGNSA. The CDR3 DNA is TGTGCCAGCAGCTTAGAACAGTCTCAAGAGAGCCAGTACTTC. It codes for CASSLEQSQESQYF.

CDR3 DNA: TGCAGCGTCGGGGCTTACAATGAGCAGTTCTTC. Encoded protein: CSVGAYNEQFF. The chain carries TRBV29-1 and TRBJ2-1; D may match TRBD1 or TRBD2 (5 bases each). Germline V gene sequence: CDR1 SQVTM, CDR2 ANQGSEA. The CDR3 has 11 amino acids. The germline V and J ends were trimmed by 6 bases and 4 bases, with 7 bases remaining between them.

The table lists this clonotype with many counts. The rearrangement links TRBV11-2 to TRBJ2-1, with D tentatively TRBD2 (6 bases). This CDR3 has 15 amino acids. Deletions cut 4 bases from V and 9 bases from J, with 19 bases between. CDR1 and CDR2 from the germline V gene are SGHAT and FQNNGV. CDR3 coding DNA: TGTGCCAGCAGCTCCGCGGGACTTCTAACTGGTGAGCAGTTCTTC. Amino acids: CASSSAGLLTGEQFF.

J is TRBJ1-2 and V is TRBV2; tentatively, D is TRBD1 (6 bases). The CDR3 length is 15 residues. The V gene's germline CDR1 is SNHLY and CDR2 FYNNEI. V was clipped by 3 bases and J by 6 bases, with 17 bases between them. The CDR3 DNA sequence: TGTGCCAGCAGTGAGACTAGAGGACAGAGCGATGGCTACACCTTC. Amino acid sequence: CASSETRGQSDGYTF.